The source of this T cell receptor beta chain is a study of cytomegalovirus exposure and HLA in healthy donors. Study context: Most genotyped donors, about 81% of about 360, had Caucasian-associated genetic ancestry. Study findings and constraints: A prior analysis recorded that most TCR beta V segments were productive about 90% or about 30% of the time. In a later analysis, compared with equally common non-associated chains, HLA-associated beta chains were more expanded.

Regarding donors, all were healthy bone marrow donors. The germline gives CDR1 SNHLY, CDR2 FYNNEI. The CDR3 spans 13 residues. A multiplex PCR was run with 60 Vbeta primers and 13 Jbeta primers. Method: immunoSEQ multiplex PCR; TCRdb's copy keeps in-frame clones and lacks some. Among about 60,000 clones listed, around 73% were seen once. Turning to this clone: Its specificity is not known.

The source is a man aged 50-60 years in good health and CMV-seronegative. Sequencing was performed on PBMCs. The V call is TRBV2, the J call TRBJ2-5, with TRBD1 as a possible D gene (6 bases). The J call may be incorrect, as the DNA end agrees better with TRBJ2-7. The CDR3 protein is CASSLGTPYEQYF. CDR3 nucleotides: TGTGCCAGCAGTCTCGGGACACCCTACGAGCAGTACTTC.